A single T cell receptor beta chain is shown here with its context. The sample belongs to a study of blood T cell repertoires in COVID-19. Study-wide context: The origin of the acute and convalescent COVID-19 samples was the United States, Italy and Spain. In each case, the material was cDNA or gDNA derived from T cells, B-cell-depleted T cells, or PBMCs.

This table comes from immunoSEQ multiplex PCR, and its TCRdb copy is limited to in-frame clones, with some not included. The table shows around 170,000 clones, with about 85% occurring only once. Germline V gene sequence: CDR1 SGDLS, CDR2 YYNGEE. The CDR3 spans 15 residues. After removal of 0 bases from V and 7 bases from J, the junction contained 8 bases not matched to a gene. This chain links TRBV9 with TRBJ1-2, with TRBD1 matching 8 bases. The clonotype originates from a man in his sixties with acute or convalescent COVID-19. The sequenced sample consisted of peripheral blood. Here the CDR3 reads CASSVVGLTGVGYTF. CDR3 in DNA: TGTGCCAGCAGCGTAGTAGGTCTGACAGGGGTTGGCTACACCTTC.